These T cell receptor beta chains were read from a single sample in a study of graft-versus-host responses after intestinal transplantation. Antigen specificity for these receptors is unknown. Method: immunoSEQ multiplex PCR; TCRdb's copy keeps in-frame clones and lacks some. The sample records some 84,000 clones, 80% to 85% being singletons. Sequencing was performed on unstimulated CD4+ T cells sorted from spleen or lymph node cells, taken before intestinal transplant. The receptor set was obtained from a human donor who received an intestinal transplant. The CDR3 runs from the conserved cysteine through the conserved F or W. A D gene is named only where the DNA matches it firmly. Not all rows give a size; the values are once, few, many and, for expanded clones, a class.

cdr3_nt: TGTGCCAGCAGCTTCTACAGGGATATCTATGGCTACACCTTC
cdr3_aa: CASSFYRDIYGYTF
j_call: TRBJ1-2
d_call: -
v_call: TRBV5-4
clone_size: -

cdr3_nt: TGTGCCAGCAGCTTGGTGGGGGAGACAGGAACAGATACGCAGTATTTT
cdr3_aa: CASSLVGETGTDTQYF
j_call: TRBJ2-3
d_call: -
v_call: TRBV5-6
clone_size: -

cdr3_nt: TGCAGCTCCCGCCGGGTGGATACGCAGTATTTT
cdr3_aa: CSSRRVDTQYF
j_call: TRBJ2-3
d_call: -
v_call: TRBV20-1
clone_size: -

cdr3_nt: TGTGCCAGCACCAGGGGGCTTCACGAGCAGTACTTC
cdr3_aa: CASTRGLHEQYF
j_call: TRBJ2-7
d_call: TRBD1
v_call: TRBV6-1
clone_size: -

cdr3_nt: TGTGCCAGCTCACCTAAGGGACTAGCGGGAGTAAATACGCAGTATTTT
cdr3_aa: CASSPKGLAGVNTQYF
j_call: TRBJ2-3
d_call: TRBD2
v_call: TRBV18
clone_size: -

cdr3_nt: TGTGCCAGCAGTTTATTTGCGGGAGAGGGCAATGAGCAGTTCTTC
cdr3_aa: CASSLFAGEGNEQFF
j_call: TRBJ2-1
d_call: TRBD2
v_call: TRBV27
clone_size: once

cdr3_nt: TGTGCCAGCAGCAACCGGGACAGGGAGGGAAAAGAGGAGCAGTTCTTC
cdr3_aa: CASSNRDREGKEEQFF
j_call: TRBJ2-1
d_call: TRBD1
v_call: TRBV7-2
clone_size: -

cdr3_nt: TGTGCCATCAGTGGAGGGGGCGAGCAGTACTTC
cdr3_aa: CAISGGGEQYF
j_call: TRBJ2-7
d_call: -
v_call: TRBV10-3
clone_size: -

cdr3_nt: TGTGCCAGCAGTACAACAGGGAAAGGCTACACCTTC
cdr3_aa: CASSTTGKGYTF
j_call: TRBJ1-2
d_call: -
v_call: TRBV28
clone_size: -

cdr3_nt: TGTGCCATTCGAGGGGGGGTTAGGACTGAAGCTTTCTTT
cdr3_aa: CAIRGGVRTEAFF
j_call: TRBJ1-1
d_call: -
v_call: TRBV28
clone_size: -

cdr3_nt: TGTGCCAGCAGCTTAGTCGAGGCAGCTTTCTTT
cdr3_aa: CASSLVEAAFF
j_call: TRBJ1-1
d_call: -
v_call: TRBV11-2
clone_size: -

cdr3_nt: TGCGCCAGCAGCTTGGGGTTTGGGGGCAACTATGGCTACACCTTC
cdr3_aa: CASSLGFGGNYGYTF
j_call: TRBJ1-2
d_call: -
v_call: TRBV5-1
clone_size: -

cdr3_nt: TGTGCCAGCAGGGTAAACAGAGCAACTAATGAAAAACTGTTTTTT
cdr3_aa: CASRVNRATNEKLFF
j_call: TRBJ1-4
d_call: -
v_call: TRBV25-1
clone_size: -

cdr3_nt: TGTGCCAGCAGTCTAGCCGGGACAGACTCCTACGAGCAGTACTTC
cdr3_aa: CASSLAGTDSYEQYF
j_call: TRBJ2-7
d_call: TRBD1
v_call: TRBV27
clone_size: -

cdr3_nt: TGTGCTAGTGGTTTGGACAGGGGTGGAGGCGAGACCCAGTACTTC
cdr3_aa: CASGLDRGGGETQYF
j_call: TRBJ2-5
d_call: TRBD1
v_call: TRBV12-5
clone_size: once

cdr3_nt: TGCAGTGCCCAACGTAAGGGGGAACAGTACTTC
cdr3_aa: CSAQRKGEQYF
j_call: TRBJ2-7
d_call: -
v_call: TRBV20-1
clone_size: -

cdr3_nt: TGTGCCAGCTCACCAGTGGGACAGGGGTACGAGCAGTACTTC
cdr3_aa: CASSPVGQGYEQYF
j_call: TRBJ2-7
d_call: TRBD1
v_call: TRBV18
clone_size: -

cdr3_nt: TGTGCCAGCAGCTTAGAACTAGCAGGCGGGGAGCTGTTTTTT
cdr3_aa: CASSLELAGGELFF
j_call: TRBJ2-2
d_call: -
v_call: TRBV7-9
clone_size: -

cdr3_nt: TGTGCCAGCAGCACCGGACAGGGCTCCTATAATTCACCCCTCCACTTT
cdr3_aa: CASSTGQGSYNSPLHF
j_call: TRBJ1-6
d_call: TRBD1
v_call: TRBV7-9
clone_size: -

cdr3_nt: TGTGCCAGCAGCTTAGCCTGGGGGGGGGAGTTCTTC
cdr3_aa: CASSLAWGGEFF
j_call: TRBJ2-1
d_call: TRBD2
v_call: TRBV7-2
clone_size: few

cdr3_nt: TGCGCCAGCAGCCACGGTACGGCTAGCGGCCAAGAGACCCAGTACTTC
cdr3_aa: CASSHGTASGQETQYF
j_call: TRBJ2-5
d_call: TRBD2
v_call: TRBV5-1
clone_size: -

cdr3_nt: TGTGCCAGCAGCTTAACCCCTAGCGGGAGGTTGGAGACCCAGTACTTC
cdr3_aa: CASSLTPSGRLETQYF
j_call: TRBJ2-5
d_call: TRBD2
v_call: TRBV7-3
clone_size: -

cdr3_nt: TGTGCCAGCAGCTTGAGGACGGGGGGCACCGGGGAGCTGTTTTTT
cdr3_aa: CASSLRTGGTGELFF
j_call: TRBJ2-2
d_call: TRBD2
v_call: TRBV5-8
clone_size: -

cdr3_nt: TGCGCCAGCAGCTTGGGAGGAGCCTACAATGAGCAGTTCTTC
cdr3_aa: CASSLGGAYNEQFF
j_call: TRBJ2-1
d_call: -
v_call: TRBV5-1
clone_size: -

cdr3_nt: TGTGCCAGCAGTTACTTCGGCGGGAGCTACAATGAGCAGTTCTTC
cdr3_aa: CASSYFGGSYNEQFF
j_call: TRBJ2-1
d_call: TRBD2
v_call: TRBV27
clone_size: -

cdr3_nt: TGTGCCACCTCCCCGAGAGCGGGGGGGCCTCCCGGGGAGCTGTTTTTT
cdr3_aa: CATSPRAGGPPGELFF
j_call: TRBJ2-2
d_call: TRBD2
v_call: TRBV2
clone_size: -

cdr3_nt: TGTGCCAGCAGTAAATGGCGGGGGCTCTCGGAGACCCAGTACTTC
cdr3_aa: CASSKWRGLSETQYF
j_call: TRBJ2-5
d_call: -
v_call: TRBV6-5
clone_size: -

cdr3_nt: TGTGCCATCAGTGAGTCGTCAGGGGAAGAGACCCAGTACTTC
cdr3_aa: CAISESSGEETQYF
j_call: TRBJ2-5
d_call: -
v_call: TRBV10-3
clone_size: -

cdr3_nt: TGTGCCAGCAGCTTACGGGGCCTAGCGGGAGACACCGGGGAGCTGTTTTTT
cdr3_aa: CASSLRGLAGDTGELFF
j_call: TRBJ2-2
d_call: TRBD2
v_call: TRBV7-2
clone_size: once

cdr3_nt: TGTGCCAGCAGTTTATCATCCACTAACTATGGCTACACCTTC
cdr3_aa: CASSLSSTNYGYTF
j_call: TRBJ1-2
d_call: -
v_call: TRBV28
clone_size: -

cdr3_nt: TGTGCCACCAGCAGAGTTCCGGTCTCCTGGGAGCTGTTTTTT
cdr3_aa: CATSRVPVSWELFF
j_call: TRBJ2-2
d_call: -
v_call: TRBV15
clone_size: -

cdr3_nt: TGCGCCAGTAAACCGGGACAGGATAACACCGGGGAGCTGTTTTTT
cdr3_aa: CASKPGQDNTGELFF
j_call: TRBJ2-2
d_call: TRBD1
v_call: TRBV5-1
clone_size: -

cdr3_nt: TGTGCCAGCAGCGTAGGGACAGGGGGCCTGGGCTACACCTTC
cdr3_aa: CASSVGTGGLGYTF
j_call: TRBJ1-2
d_call: TRBD1
v_call: TRBV9
clone_size: -

cdr3_nt: TGTGCCACCCGCGACGCGGGAGTCTACAATGAGCAGTTCTTC
cdr3_aa: CATRDAGVYNEQFF
j_call: TRBJ2-1
d_call: TRBD2
v_call: TRBV6-5
clone_size: -

cdr3_nt: TGTGCCAGCAGTCGAGTAGCGGGAGGATCGTACGAGCAGTACTTC
cdr3_aa: CASSRVAGGSYEQYF
j_call: TRBJ2-7
d_call: TRBD2
v_call: TRBV28
clone_size: few

cdr3_nt: TGTGCCAGCAGCTCAGGTCCCGGGGGGGGGCAGTATTTT
cdr3_aa: CASSSGPGGGQYF
j_call: TRBJ2-3
d_call: TRBD2
v_call: TRBV7-3
clone_size: -

cdr3_nt: TGCGCCAGCAGCCAGGGGACTAGCGGGAGCCTGTACGAGCAGTACTTC
cdr3_aa: CASSQGTSGSLYEQYF
j_call: TRBJ2-7
d_call: TRBD2
v_call: TRBV4-1
clone_size: once

cdr3_nt: TGTGCCAGCAGTCGGGGGGGGCTTTATGGCTACACCTTC
cdr3_aa: CASSRGGLYGYTF
j_call: TRBJ1-2
d_call: -
v_call: TRBV6-1
clone_size: -

cdr3_nt: TGTGCCAGCAGTGAAGAACGACAGGGTTACGGCTACACCTTC
cdr3_aa: CASSEERQGYGYTF
j_call: TRBJ1-2
d_call: TRBD1
v_call: TRBV2
clone_size: -

cdr3_nt: TGTGCCAGCAGCTCTAAGCGGGGGAGCACAGATACGCAGTATTTT
cdr3_aa: CASSSKRGSTDTQYF
j_call: TRBJ2-3
d_call: TRBD2
v_call: TRBV5-6
clone_size: -

cdr3_nt: TGTGCCAGCAGTTACTCTCACGGTCCGGGGGACCCGGTCGATTACAATGAGCAGTTCTTC
cdr3_aa: CASSYSHGPGDPVDYNEQFF
j_call: TRBJ2-1
d_call: -
v_call: TRBV6-7
clone_size: -

cdr3_nt: TGTGCCAGCAGCCGCCTAGAGAATGAGCAGTTCTTC
cdr3_aa: CASSRLENEQFF
j_call: TRBJ2-1
d_call: -
v_call: TRBV28
clone_size: -

cdr3_nt: TGTGCCAGCAGCCAGCGGACAGGGGTCTTGACTAATGAAAAACTGTTTTTT
cdr3_aa: CASSQRTGVLTNEKLFF
j_call: TRBJ1-4
d_call: TRBD1
v_call: TRBV14
clone_size: -

cdr3_nt: TGTGCCAGCACCATCACAGGGCGCATGTACCAAGAGACCCAGTACTTC
cdr3_aa: CASTITGRMYQETQYF
j_call: TRBJ2-5
d_call: -
v_call: TRBV7-9
clone_size: -

cdr3_nt: TGTGCCAGCAGTCCGAGCGGGTTCACAGATACGCAGTATTTT
cdr3_aa: CASSPSGFTDTQYF
j_call: TRBJ2-3
d_call: -
v_call: TRBV6-5
clone_size: -

cdr3_nt: TGTGCCAGCAGTTTAGGAAGGGGTCCCTACGAGCAGTACTTC
cdr3_aa: CASSLGRGPYEQYF
j_call: TRBJ2-7
d_call: -
v_call: TRBV28
clone_size: -

cdr3_nt: TGTGCCAGCAGTTGGACAGGGGGGAATGCTTTCTTT
cdr3_aa: CASSWTGGNAFF
j_call: TRBJ1-1
d_call: TRBD1
v_call: TRBV28
clone_size: once

cdr3_nt: TGCGCCAGCAGCCTCAGGGTAACGAACACTGAAGCTTTCTTT
cdr3_aa: CASSLRVTNTEAFF
j_call: TRBJ1-1
d_call: -
v_call: TRBV4-1
clone_size: few

cdr3_nt: TGTGCCAGTAGTATACTAGCGGGAGGGCTAAACTACAATGAGCAGTTCTTC
cdr3_aa: CASSILAGGLNYNEQFF
j_call: TRBJ2-1
d_call: TRBD2
v_call: TRBV19
clone_size: -

cdr3_nt: TGTGCCAGCTCACCACCAGGGGGGAGGGATCACAATGAGCAGTTCTTC
cdr3_aa: CASSPPGGRDHNEQFF
j_call: TRBJ2-1
d_call: -
v_call: TRBV18
clone_size: -

cdr3_nt: TGTGCCACCAGCAGAGATTTTGACAGGGGGAATTCACCCCTCCACTTT
cdr3_aa: CATSRDFDRGNSPLHF
j_call: TRBJ1-6
d_call: TRBD1
v_call: TRBV15
clone_size: -

cdr3_nt: TGTGCCAGCAGCTCGGCGTCGGGAGTGACCCCCCTCCACTTT
cdr3_aa: CASSSASGVTPLHF
j_call: TRBJ1-6
d_call: -
v_call: TRBV9
clone_size: -

cdr3_nt: TGTGCCAGCAGTAAAACTACGAGCTCCTACAATGAGCAGTTCTTC
cdr3_aa: CASSKTTSSYNEQFF
j_call: TRBJ2-1
d_call: -
v_call: TRBV7-6
clone_size: few

cdr3_nt: TGTGCCAGCAGTTACAGACAGGGGTCGGCCAAAAACATTCAGTACTTC
cdr3_aa: CASSYRQGSAKNIQYF
j_call: TRBJ2-4
d_call: TRBD1
v_call: TRBV27
clone_size: -

cdr3_nt: TGCGCCAGCAGCCTCGGGACAGCCGGAAACACCATATATTTT
cdr3_aa: CASSLGTAGNTIYF
j_call: TRBJ1-3
d_call: TRBD1
v_call: TRBV5-1
clone_size: -

cdr3_nt: TGCGCCAGCAGCTTGGGAGGGACAGCCTCCTACGAGCAGTACTTC
cdr3_aa: CASSLGGTASYEQYF
j_call: TRBJ2-7
d_call: TRBD1
v_call: TRBV5-1
clone_size: -

cdr3_nt: TGTGCCTGGGCGACAGGGGCCCACGAGCAGTACTTC
cdr3_aa: CAWATGAHEQYF
j_call: TRBJ2-7
d_call: TRBD1
v_call: TRBV30
clone_size: few

cdr3_nt: TGTGCCAGCAGTCCTTCAGACAGGTTGGGAGGCTACACCTTC
cdr3_aa: CASSPSDRLGGYTF
j_call: TRBJ1-2
d_call: -
v_call: TRBV28
clone_size: -